These 2 T cell receptor beta chains were sequenced from one sample in a study of OX40 agonist ivuxolimab in advanced cancers. TCRdb's copy holds only in-frame clones and misses some; the assay was immunoSEQ multiplex PCR. Of roughly 87,000 clones listed, about 89% were seen once; the top ten hold 8.4%. Sequences were derived from CD4+ or CD8+ T cells sorted from blood, sampled in a trial of the OX40 agonist ivuxolimab. The receptors stem from an adult with an advanced solid tumor such as melanoma, head and neck, liver or kidney cancer.

The V and J genes are TRBV19 and TRBJ1-6; D is unresolved. This CDR3 spans 15 amino acids. V lost 7 bases and J lost 0, with 10 bases in between. In germline, CDR1 is LNHDA, CDR2 SQIVND (reference sequence). CDR3 protein: CASTPTSSYNSPLHF. CDR3 DNA: TGTGCCAGTACCCCGACAAGCTCCTATAATTCACCCCTCCACTTT.

The CDR3 loop is CASSPRFTDTQYF. The CDR3 nucleotides read TGCGCCAGCAGCCCTCGTTTCACAGATACGCAGTATTTT. The genes are TRBV4-1 and TRBJ2-3, with no clear D. Deletions cut 4 bases from V and 2 bases from J, with 7 bases between. The CDR3 length is 13 residues. Germline CDR1 reads MGHRA; CDR2 reads YSYEKL.